The text below deals with one T cell receptor (beta chain). This sample is drawn from a study of T cell repertoires in cytomegalovirus infection. Study summary: Indicated by public TCR beta signatures were CMV infection and matching HLA type.

The CDR3 is 18 amino acids. After removal of 2 bases from V and 4 bases from J, the junction contained 11 bases not matched to a gene. Per the germline V gene, CDR1 is SGHTA and CDR2 is FQGNSA. TCRdb itself ran the reads through MiXCR, one entry per CDR3 protein. The repertoire consists of 300,000 or so distinct CDR3 sequences, with about 25% occurring once and the leading ten covering roughly 14%. The chain combines TRBV7-2 with TRBJ2-1; 10 bases align to TRBD1. The clonotype originates from a human donor in good health (CMV status not recorded). Some clones in this sample may be carry-over from other donors' samples. The material sequenced was PBMCs. Here the CDR3 reads CASSLSPGQGFGYNEQFF. The CDR3 nucleotides are TGTGCCAGCAGCTTATCACCGGGACAGGGGTTCGGGTACAATGAGCAGTTCTTC.